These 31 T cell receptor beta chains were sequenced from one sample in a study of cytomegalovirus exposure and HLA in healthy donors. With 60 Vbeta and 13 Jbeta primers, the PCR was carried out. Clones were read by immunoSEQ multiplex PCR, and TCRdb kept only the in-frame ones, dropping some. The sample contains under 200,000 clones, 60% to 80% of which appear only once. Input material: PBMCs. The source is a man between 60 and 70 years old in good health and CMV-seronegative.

The CDR3 is CASSLPDRGSPLHF. The CDR3 DNA is TGTGCCAGCAGTTTACCAGACAGGGGTTCACCCCTCCACTTT. V and J are TRBV27 and TRBJ1-6; TRBD1 agrees at 8 bases. This CDR3 has 14 residues. V was pared by 2 bases and J by 9 bases, with 3 bases of the junction left unmatched. Germline CDR1 is MNHEY and CDR2 is SMNVEV (reference sequence).

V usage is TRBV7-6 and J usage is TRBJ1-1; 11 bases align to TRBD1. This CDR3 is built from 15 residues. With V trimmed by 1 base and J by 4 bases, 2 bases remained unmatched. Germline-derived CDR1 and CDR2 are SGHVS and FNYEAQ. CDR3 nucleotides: TGTGCCAGCAGCTTAGGCGGACAGGGGGCCACTGAAGCTTTCTTT. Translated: CASSLGGQGATEAFF.

In DNA, the CDR3 is TGTGCCAGCAGCCTGGACGGGACTAGCGGGGTCACAGATACGCAGTATTTT. Translation gives CASSLDGTSGVTDTQYF. V and J are TRBV5-4 and TRBJ2-3; 13 bases map to TRBD2. This CDR3 contains 17 residues. V shed 4 bases, J shed 2 bases, and the junction held 7 bases outside the gene matches. The germline V gene has CDR1 SGHNT and CDR2 YYREEE (reference sequence).

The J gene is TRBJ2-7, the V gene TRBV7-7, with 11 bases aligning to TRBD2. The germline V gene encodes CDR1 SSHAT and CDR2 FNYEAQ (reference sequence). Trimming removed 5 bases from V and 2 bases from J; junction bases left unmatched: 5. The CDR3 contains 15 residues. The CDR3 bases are TGTGCCAGCAGCGAGGGACTAGCGGAAACCTACGAGCAGTACTTC. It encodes CASSEGLAETYEQYF.

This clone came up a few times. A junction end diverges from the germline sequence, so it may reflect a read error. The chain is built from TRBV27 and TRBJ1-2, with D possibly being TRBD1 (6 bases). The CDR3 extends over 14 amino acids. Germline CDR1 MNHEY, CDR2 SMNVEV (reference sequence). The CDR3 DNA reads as TGTGCCAGCAGGCAGGACAGAGCTAACTATGGCTACCCCTTC. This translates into CASRQDRANYGYPF.

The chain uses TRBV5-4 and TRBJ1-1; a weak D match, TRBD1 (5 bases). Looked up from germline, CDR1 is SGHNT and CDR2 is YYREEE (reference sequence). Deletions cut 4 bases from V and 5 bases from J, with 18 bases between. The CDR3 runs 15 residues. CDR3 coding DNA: TGTGCCAGCAGCAGACCACCCCAGGGTGTTACTGAAGCTTTCTTT. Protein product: CASSRPPQGVTEAFF.

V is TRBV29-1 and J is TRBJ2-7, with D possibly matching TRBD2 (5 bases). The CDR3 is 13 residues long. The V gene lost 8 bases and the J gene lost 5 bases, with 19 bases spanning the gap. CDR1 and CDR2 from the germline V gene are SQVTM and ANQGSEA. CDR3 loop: CSIVGRGGNEQYF. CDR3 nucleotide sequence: TGCAGCATTGTTGGCCGGGGTGGCAACGAGCAGTACTTC.

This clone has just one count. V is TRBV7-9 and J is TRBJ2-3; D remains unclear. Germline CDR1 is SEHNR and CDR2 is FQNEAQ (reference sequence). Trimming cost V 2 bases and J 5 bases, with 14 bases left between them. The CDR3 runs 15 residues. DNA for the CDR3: TGTGCCAGCAGCTTAAATCTAGACTTCGGAGATACGCAGTATTTT. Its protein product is CASSLNLDFGDTQYF.

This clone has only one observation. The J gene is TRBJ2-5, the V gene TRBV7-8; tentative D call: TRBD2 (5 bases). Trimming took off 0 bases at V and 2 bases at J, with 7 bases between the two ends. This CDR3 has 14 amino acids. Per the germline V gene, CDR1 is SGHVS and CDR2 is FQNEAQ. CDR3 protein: CASSLARGQETQYF. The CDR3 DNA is TGTGCCAGCAGCTTAGCCCGGGGTCAAGAGACCCAGTACTTC.

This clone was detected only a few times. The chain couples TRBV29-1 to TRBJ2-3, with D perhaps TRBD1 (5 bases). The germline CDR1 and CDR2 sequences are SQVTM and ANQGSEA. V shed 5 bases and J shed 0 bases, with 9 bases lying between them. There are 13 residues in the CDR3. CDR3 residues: CSVQGASTDTQYF. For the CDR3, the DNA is TGCAGCGTTCAAGGGGCGAGCACAGATACGCAGTATTTT.

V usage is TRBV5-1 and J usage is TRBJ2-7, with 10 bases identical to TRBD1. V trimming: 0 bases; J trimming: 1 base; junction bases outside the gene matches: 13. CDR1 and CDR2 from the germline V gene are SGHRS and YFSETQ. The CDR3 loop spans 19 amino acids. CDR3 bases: TGCGCCAGCAGCTTGGCCGGGACAGGGGTTAGGACTGGTTCCTACGAGCAGTACTTC. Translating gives CASSLAGTGVRTGSYEQYF.

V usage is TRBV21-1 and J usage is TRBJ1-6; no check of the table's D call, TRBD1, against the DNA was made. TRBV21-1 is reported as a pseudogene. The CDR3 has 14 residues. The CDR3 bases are TGTGCCAGCAGCACCCGACAGAACCCATCACCCCTCCACTTT. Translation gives CASSTRQNPSPLHF.

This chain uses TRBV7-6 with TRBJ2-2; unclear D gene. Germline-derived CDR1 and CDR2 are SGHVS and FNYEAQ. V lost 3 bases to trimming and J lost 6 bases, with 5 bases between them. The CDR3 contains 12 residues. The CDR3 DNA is TGTGCCAGCAGCTTTGGCCCCGGGGAGCTGTTTTTT. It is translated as CASSFGPGELFF.

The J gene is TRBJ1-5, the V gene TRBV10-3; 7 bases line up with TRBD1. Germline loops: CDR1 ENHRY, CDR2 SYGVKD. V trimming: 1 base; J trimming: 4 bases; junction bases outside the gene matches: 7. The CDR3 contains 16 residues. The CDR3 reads CAISELALTGNQPQHF. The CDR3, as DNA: TGTGCCATCAGTGAGTTGGCCCTGACAGGGAATCAGCCCCAGCATTTT.

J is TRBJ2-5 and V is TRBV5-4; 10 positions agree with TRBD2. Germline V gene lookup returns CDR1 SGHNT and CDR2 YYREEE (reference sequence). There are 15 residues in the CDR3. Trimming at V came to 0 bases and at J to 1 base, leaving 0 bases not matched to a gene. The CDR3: CASSLGLAGQETQYF. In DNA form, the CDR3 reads TGTGCCAGCAGCTTGGGACTAGCGGGCCAAGAGACCCAGTACTTC.

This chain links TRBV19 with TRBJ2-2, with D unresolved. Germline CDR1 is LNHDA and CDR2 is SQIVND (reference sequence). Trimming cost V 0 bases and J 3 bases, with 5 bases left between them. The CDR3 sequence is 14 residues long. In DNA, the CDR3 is TGTGCCAGTAGTATAGATCGGGACACCGGGGAGCTGTTTTTT. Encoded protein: CASSIDRDTGELFF. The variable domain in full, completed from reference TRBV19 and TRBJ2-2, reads DGGITQSPKYLFRKEGQNVTLSCEQNLNHDAMYWYRQDPGQGLRLIYYSQIVNDFQKGDIAEGYSVSREKKESFPLTVTSAQKNPTAFYLCASSIDRDTGELFFGEGSRLTVL.

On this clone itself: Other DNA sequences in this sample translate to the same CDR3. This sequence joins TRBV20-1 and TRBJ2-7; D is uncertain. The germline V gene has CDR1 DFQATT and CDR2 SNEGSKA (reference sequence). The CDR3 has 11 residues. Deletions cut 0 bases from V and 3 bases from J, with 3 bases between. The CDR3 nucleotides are TGCAGTGCTAGAGACAGCTACGAGCAGTACTTC. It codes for CSARDSYEQYF.

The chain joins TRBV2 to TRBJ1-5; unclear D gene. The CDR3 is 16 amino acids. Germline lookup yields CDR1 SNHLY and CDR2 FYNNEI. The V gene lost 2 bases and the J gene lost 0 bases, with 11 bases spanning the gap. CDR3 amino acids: CASSESGDDSNQPQHF. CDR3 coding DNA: TGTGCCAGCAGTGAATCCGGGGATGATAGCAATCAGCCCCAGCATTTT.

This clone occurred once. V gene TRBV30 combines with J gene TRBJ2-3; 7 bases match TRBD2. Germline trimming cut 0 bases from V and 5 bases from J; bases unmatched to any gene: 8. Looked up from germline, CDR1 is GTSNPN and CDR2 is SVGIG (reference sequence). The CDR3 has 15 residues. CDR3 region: CAWSVRGRAGDTQYF. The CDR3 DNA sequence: TGTGCCTGGAGTGTACGAGGGAGGGCGGGAGATACGCAGTATTTT.

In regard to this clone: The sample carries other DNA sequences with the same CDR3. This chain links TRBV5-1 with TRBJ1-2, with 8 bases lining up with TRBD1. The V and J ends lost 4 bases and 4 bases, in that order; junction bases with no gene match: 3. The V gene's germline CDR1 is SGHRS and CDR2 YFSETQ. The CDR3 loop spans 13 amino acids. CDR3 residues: CASSPQGAYGYTF. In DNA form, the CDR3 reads TGCGCCAGCAGCCCTCAGGGGGCCTATGGCTACACCTTC.

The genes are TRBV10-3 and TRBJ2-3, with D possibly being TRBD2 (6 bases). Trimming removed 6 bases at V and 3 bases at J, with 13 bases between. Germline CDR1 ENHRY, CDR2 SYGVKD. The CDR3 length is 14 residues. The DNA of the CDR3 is TGTGCCATCAGCTCGGGACTTACGACAGATACGCAGTATTTT. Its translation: CAISSGLTTDTQYF.

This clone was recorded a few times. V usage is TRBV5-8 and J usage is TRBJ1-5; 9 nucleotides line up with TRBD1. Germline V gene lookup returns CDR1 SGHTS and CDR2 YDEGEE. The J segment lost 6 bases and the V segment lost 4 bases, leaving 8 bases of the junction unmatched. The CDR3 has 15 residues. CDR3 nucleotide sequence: TGTGCCAGCAGCCGGGACAGGGATCTCGGTCAGCCCCAGCATTTT. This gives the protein CASSRDRDLGQPQHF.

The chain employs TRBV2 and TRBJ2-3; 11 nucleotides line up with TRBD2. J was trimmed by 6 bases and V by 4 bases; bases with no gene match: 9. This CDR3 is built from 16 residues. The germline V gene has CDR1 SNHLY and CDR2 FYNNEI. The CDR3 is CASSGGASGRRDTQYF. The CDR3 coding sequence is TGTGCCAGCAGTGGGGGGGCTAGCGGGAGGCGGGATACGCAGTATTTT. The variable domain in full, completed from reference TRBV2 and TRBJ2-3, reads EPEVTQTPSHQVTQMGQEVILRCVPISNHLYFYWYRQILGQKVEFLVSFYNNEISEKSEIFDDQFSVERPDGSNFTLKIRSTKLEDSAMYFCASSGGASGRRDTQYFGPGTRLTVL.

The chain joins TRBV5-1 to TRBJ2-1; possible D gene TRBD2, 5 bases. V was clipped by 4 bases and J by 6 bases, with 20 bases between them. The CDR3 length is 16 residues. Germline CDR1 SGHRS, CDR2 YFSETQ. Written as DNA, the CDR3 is TGCGCCAGCAGCCCCGGGGTCGGGGTGCGAGTCAATGAGCAGTTCTTC. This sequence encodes CASSPGVGVRVNEQFF. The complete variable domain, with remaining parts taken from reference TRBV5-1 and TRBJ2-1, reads KAGVTQTPRYLIKTRGQQVTLSCSPISGHRSVSWYQQTPGQGLQFLFEYFSETQRNKGNFPGRFSGRQFSNSRSEMNVSTLELGDSALYLCASSPGVGVRVNEQFFGPGTRLTVL.

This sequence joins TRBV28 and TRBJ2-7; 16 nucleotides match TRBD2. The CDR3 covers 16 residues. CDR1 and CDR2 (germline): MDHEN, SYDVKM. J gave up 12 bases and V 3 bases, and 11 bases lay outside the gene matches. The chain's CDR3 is CASSFSTGTSGRASYF. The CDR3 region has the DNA TGTGCCAGCAGTTTTTCCACCGGGACTAGCGGGAGGGCGTCGTACTTC. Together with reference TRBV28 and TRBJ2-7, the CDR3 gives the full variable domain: DVKVTQSSRYLVKRTGEKVFLECVQDMDHENMFWYRQDPGLGLRLIYFSYDVKMKEKGDIPEGYSVSREKKERFSLILESASTNQTSMYLCASSFSTGTSGRASYFGPGTRLTVT.

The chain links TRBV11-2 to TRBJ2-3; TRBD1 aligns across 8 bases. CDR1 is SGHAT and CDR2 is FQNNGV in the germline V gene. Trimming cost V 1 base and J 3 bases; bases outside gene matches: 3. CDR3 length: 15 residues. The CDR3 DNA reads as TGTGCCAGCAGCTTAGGGACAGGGACTACAGATACGCAGTATTTT. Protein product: CASSLGTGTTDTQYF.

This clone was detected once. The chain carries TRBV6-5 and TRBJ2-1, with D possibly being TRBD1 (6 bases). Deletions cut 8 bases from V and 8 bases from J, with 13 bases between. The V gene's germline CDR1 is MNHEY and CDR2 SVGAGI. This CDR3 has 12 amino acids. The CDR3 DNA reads TGTGCCAGCTTTTCAGGGGACCATGAGCAGTTCTTC. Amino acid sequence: CASFSGDHEQFF.

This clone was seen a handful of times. CDR3 sequence reads: CASSPSAGPSIGREQYF. The CDR3 DNA reads as TGTGCCAGCAGCCCCTCGGCGGGACCGTCGATCGGGAGGGAGCAGTACTTC. J is TRBJ2-7 and V is TRBV5-4, with TRBD2 matching 7 bases. This CDR3 contains 17 residues. Germline V CDR1 and CDR2: SGHNT, YYREEE (reference sequence). J lost 7 bases, V lost 4 bases, and 20 bases had no gene match.

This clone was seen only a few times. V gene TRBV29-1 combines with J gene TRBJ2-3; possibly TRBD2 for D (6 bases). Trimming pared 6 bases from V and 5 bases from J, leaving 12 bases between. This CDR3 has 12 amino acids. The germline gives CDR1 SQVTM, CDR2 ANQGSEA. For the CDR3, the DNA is TGCAGCGTCTGGACCGGGGGAGATACGCAGTATTTT. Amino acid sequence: CSVWTGGDTQYF.

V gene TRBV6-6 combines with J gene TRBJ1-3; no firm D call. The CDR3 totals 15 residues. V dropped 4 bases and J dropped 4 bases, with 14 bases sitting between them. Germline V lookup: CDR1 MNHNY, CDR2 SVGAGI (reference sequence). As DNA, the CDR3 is TGTGCCAGCAGTTTCGCACCGAACTCCGGAAACACCATATATTTT. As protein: CASSFAPNSGNTIYF.

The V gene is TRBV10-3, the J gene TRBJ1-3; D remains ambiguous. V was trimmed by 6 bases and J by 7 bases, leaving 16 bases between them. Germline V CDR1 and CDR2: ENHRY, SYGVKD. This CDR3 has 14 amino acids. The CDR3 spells CAISGEIHTNTIYF. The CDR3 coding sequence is TGTGCCATCAGCGGAGAAATTCATACGAACACCATATATTTT.